The 17 T cell receptor beta chains below all came from one sample that was sequenced in a study of CD8 T cells in Susac syndrome. The RNA, about 0.5 to 1 ug, was put through reverse transcription using random hexamers. TCRdb processed the immunoSEQ multiplex PCR reads anew with MiXCR; each CDR3 protein has one entry. This table has some 68,000 distinct CDR3 sequences, about 92% appearing once. Material: CD4+ T cells from PBMCs. These receptors were collected from a human donor with Susac syndrome.

The chain has TRBV3-1 and TRBJ1-1; possibly TRBD1 for D (6 bases). The CDR3 sequence is 13 residues long. The V end lost 8 bases, the J end lost 4 bases, and 14 bases lay between the germline ends. Looked up from germline, CDR1 is LGHDT and CDR2 is YNNKEL (reference sequence). The CDR3 here is CASAPGASTEAFF. CDR3 sequence (DNA): TGTGCCAGCGCCCCGGGGGCCTCCACTGAAGCTTTCTTT.

The chain uses TRBV30 and TRBJ2-2, with 9 positions matching TRBD2. Germline CDR1 and CDR2: GTSNPN and SVGIG (reference sequence). With V trimmed by 2 bases and J by 5 bases, 12 bases remained unmatched. There are 17 residues in the CDR3. CDR3 protein: CAWSFPSRTSGTGELFF. CDR3 coding DNA: TGTGCCTGGAGTTTCCCCAGCCGTACTAGCGGGACCGGGGAGCTGTTTTTT.

This chain links TRBV30 with TRBJ1-1; 9 bases map to TRBD1. J lost 3 bases, V lost 3 bases, and 2 bases had no gene match. The CDR3 length is 13 residues. Germline assignment: CDR1 GTSNPN and CDR2 SVGIG (reference sequence). The CDR3 DNA reads as TGTGCCTGGAGGGGACAGGGATACACTGAAGCTTTCTTT. Translated, it gives CAWRGQGYTEAFF.

This chain joins TRBV3-1 and TRBJ2-7; 10 bases agree with TRBD2. J lost 6 bases, V lost 3 bases, and 8 bases had no gene match. This CDR3 is built from 15 residues. The germline gives CDR1 LGHDT, CDR2 YNNKEL (reference sequence). In nucleotides, the CDR3 is TGTGCCAGCAGCCAGATGGGGACTAGCGTCGCCGAGCAGTACTTC. Amino acid sequence: CASSQMGTSVAEQYF.

The chain is built from TRBV7-3 and TRBJ2-2; perhaps TRBD2 as D (5 bases). V lost 6 bases and J lost 0, with 14 bases in between. This CDR3 comprises 16 residues. The germline gives CDR1 SGHTA, CDR2 FQGTGA. The DNA for the CDR3 is TGTGCCAGCAGTCAACTGCGGGCAGCGAACACCGGGGAGCTGTTTTTT. It is translated as CASSQLRAANTGELFF.

V is TRBV18 and J is TRBJ2-2, with a possible D match to TRBD1 (5 bases). The V and J ends lost 2 bases and 3 bases respectively, with 7 bases between them. Germline-derived CDR1 and CDR2 are KGHSH and LQKENI. There are 14 residues in the CDR3. The CDR3 reads CASSPGADTGELFF. The CDR3 DNA follows: TGTGCCAGCTCACCAGGGGCGGACACCGGGGAGCTGTTTTTT.

The rearrangement links TRBV25-1 to TRBJ2-5; 8 nucleotides align to TRBD2. Unmatched junction bases numbered 5, after V lost 4 bases and J lost 4 bases. The CDR3 is 14 amino acids. Germline loops: CDR1 MGHDK, CDR2 SYGVNS. CDR3: CASSAPGLGETQYF. The CDR3 nucleotides are TGTGCCAGCAGTGCGCCGGGACTAGGAGAGACCCAGTACTTC.

This sequence joins TRBV5-1 and TRBJ2-1; 10 positions agree with TRBD1. V lost 0 bases, J lost 3 bases, and 0 bases stayed unmatched. The CDR3 runs to 15 residues. Germline lookup yields CDR1 SGHRS and CDR2 YFSETQ. The CDR3 DNA follows: TGCGCCAGCAGCTTGGGGACAGGGGGCTACAATGAGCAGTTCTTC. Translation: CASSLGTGGYNEQFF.

In its sample, this clonotype was seen once. The chain combines TRBV11-1 with TRBJ2-5; 14 bases fit TRBD2. Germline CDR1 is SGHAT and CDR2 is FQDESV (reference sequence). The CDR3 covers 18 residues. V lost 8 bases and J lost 0; bases outside the gene matches: 11. This CDR3 reads CASGEYGLAGGNQETQYF. For the CDR3, the DNA is TGTGCCAGCGGGGAGTACGGACTAGCGGGGGGTAACCAAGAGACCCAGTACTTC.

The chain is built from TRBV7-9 and TRBJ2-1; maybe TRBD2 (7 bases). The CDR3 extends over 19 amino acids. Germline V gene sequence: CDR1 SEHNR, CDR2 FQNEAQ (reference sequence). V was pared by 5 bases and J by 4 bases, with 27 bases between. CDR3 region: CASSPRRGGTGTDYNEQFF. The CDR3 DNA is TGTGCCAGCAGCCCCCGTAGGGGGGGCACGGGGACTGATTACAATGAGCAGTTCTTC.

The J gene is TRBJ2-5, the V gene TRBV7-2, with D maybe TRBD1 (5 bases). From germline, CDR1 is SGHTA and CDR2 FQGNSA. Trimming took off 3 bases at V and 5 bases at J, with 13 bases between the two ends. This CDR3 has 14 residues. The CDR3 loop reads CASSFMGRKETQYF. CDR3 coding DNA: TGTGCCAGCAGCTTCATGGGGCGTAAGGAGACCCAGTACTTC.

The J gene is TRBJ2-5, the V gene TRBV7-9; D could derive from TRBD1 or TRBD2 (5 bases each). The V gene lost 5 bases and the J gene lost 1 base, with 11 bases spanning the gap. Germline V gene data show CDR1 as SEHNR and CDR2 as FQNEAQ (reference sequence). This CDR3 is built from 14 residues. The CDR3 spells CASSTGDGQETQYF. CDR3 coding DNA: TGTGCCAGCAGCACCGGGGACGGCCAAGAGACCCAGTACTTC.

The genes are TRBV27 and TRBJ2-4; no reliable D call. The CDR3 is 18 amino acids. From germline, CDR1 is MNHEY and CDR2 SMNVEV (reference sequence). V was shortened by 3 bases and J by 0 bases, with 18 bases between the two germline ends. The CDR3 spells CASSFSRSGPLAKNIQYF. The CDR3 DNA is TGTGCCAGCAGTTTCTCTCGGTCCGGACCTCTAGCCAAAAACATTCAGTACTTC.

This chain links TRBV21-1 with TRBJ1-6; the table's D call, TRBD1, has no DNA check behind it. TRBV21-1 is assigned pseudogene status. The CDR3 loop spans 14 amino acids. The CDR3 here is CASSKRQCNSPLHF. CDR3 nucleotides: TGTGCCAGCAGCAAAAGACAGTGTAATTCACCCCTCCACTTT.

The chain employs TRBV6-2 or TRBV6-3 and TRBJ2-3; D is possibly TRBD2 (6 bases). The V end was cut by 6 bases, the J end by 4 bases, with 17 bases between. This CDR3 region has 15 residues. From germline, CDR1 is MNHEY and CDR2 SVGEGT. In nucleotides, the CDR3 is TGTGCCAGCAGCCTGGGGGGTGCAAATTCAGATACGCAGTATTTT. Translation: CASSLGGANSDTQYF.

The chain couples TRBV28 to TRBJ2-1, with D possibly matching TRBD1 (5 bases). The V and J ends lost 0 bases and 0 bases respectively, with 9 bases between them. Germline CDR1 reads MDHEN; CDR2 reads SYDVKM. The length of the CDR3 is 16 residues. Here the CDR3 DNA reads TGTGCCAGCAGTTTATGGTCAGGGCCCTCCTACAATGAGCAGTTCTTC. Translation gives CASSLWSGPSYNEQFF.

V is TRBV6-6 and J is TRBJ1-1; 7 nucleotides align to TRBD1. This CDR3 is 14 amino acids long. The V gene's germline CDR1 is MNHNY and CDR2 SVGAGI (reference sequence). J was trimmed by 0 bases and V by 5 bases; bases with no gene match: 3. The CDR3, as DNA: TGTGCCAGCAGTGGGACAGAGATGAACACTGAAGCTTTCTTT. Translated, it gives CASSGTEMNTEAFF.